The next 14 T cell receptor beta chains were all read from a single sample in a study of T cells in tuberculosis. Libraries were prepared by immunoSEQ multiplex PCR; TCRdb keeps only in-frame clonotypes and omits some of them. The sample contains more than 45,000 clones, 88% of which appear only once. Sorting used thawed, overnight-rested PBMC stained with anti-CD3, a viability dye and GMM-loaded CD1B tetramer. CD1B tetramers were loaded with Rhodococcus equi-derived C32 glucose monomycolate. Sample: CD1b-GMM tetramer-negative cells sorted from PBMCs. The receptors here all came from an adult woman with latent tuberculosis.

This clone came up a few times. This chain connects TRBV7-9 to TRBJ2-5; D is possibly TRBD2 (6 bases). The V gene's germline CDR1 is SEHNR and CDR2 FQNEAQ (reference sequence). Deletions cut 1 base from V and 5 bases from J, with 14 bases between. CDR3 length: 15 amino acids. CDR3 DNA: TGTGCCAGCAGCTTAGGTTGGAGGGCCACGGAGACCCAGTACTTC. Translation: CASSLGWRATETQYF.

J is TRBJ1-5 and V is TRBV11-2, with D unresolved. The V gene's germline CDR1 is SGHAT and CDR2 FQNNGV. The CDR3 is 13 amino acids. Trimming cost V 5 bases and J 7 bases, with 12 bases left between them. CDR3 nucleotides: TGTGCCAGCAGCACCGGGCGGGGACAGCCCCAGCATTTT. Residues: CASSTGRGQPQHF. The whole variable domain, remainder taken from reference TRBV11-2 and TRBJ1-5, is EAGVAQSPRYKIIEKRQSVAFWCNPISGHATLYWYQQILGQGPKLLIQFQNNGVVDDSQLPKDRFSAERLKGVDSTLKIQPAKLEDSAVYLCASSTGRGQPQHFGDGTRLSIL.

The table lists this clone with a count of one. V gene TRBV5-1 combines with J gene TRBJ2-1; TRBD2 matches at 7 bases. The CDR3 has 16 amino acids. Germline-derived CDR1 and CDR2 are SGHRS and YFSETQ. Germline trimming cut 0 bases from V and 0 bases from J; bases unmatched to any gene: 3. CDR3 nucleotides: TGCGCCAGCAGCTTGGCTAGCGGAGACTCCTACAATGAGCAGTTCTTC. It specifies CASSLASGDSYNEQFF.

The V call is TRBV7-9, the J call TRBJ2-6, with a tentative D call TRBD2 (6 bases). V lost 6 bases and J 3 bases, leaving 12 bases between the germline ends. CDR1 SEHNR and CDR2 FQNEAQ come from the germline V gene (reference sequence). The CDR3 covers 15 residues. CDR3: CASRLEGGGANVLTF. CDR3 coding DNA: TGTGCCAGCAGATTGGAGGGTGGTGGGGCCAACGTCCTGACTTTC.

This clone was counted a single time. The chain is built from TRBV6-1 and TRBJ1-2; no clear D. The CDR3 has 13 amino acids. CDR1 is MNHNS, CDR2 SASEGT, per germline. Trimming took 11 bases from V and 0 from J, leaving 13 bases between them. CDR3 in amino acids: CAGTAAPNYGYTF. The DNA of the CDR3 is TGTGCCGGTACGGCGGCTCCTAACTATGGCTACACCTTC.

This rearrangement joins TRBV16 to TRBJ2-7; no clear D. V was cut by 3 bases and J by 3 bases, with 6 bases left in between. There are 12 residues in the CDR3. Germline assignment: CDR1 KGHSY and CDR2 FQNENV. The CDR3 protein is CASSHGGYEQYF. Written as DNA, the CDR3 is TGTGCCAGCAGCCATGGCGGCTACGAGCAGTACTTC.

V is TRBV19 and J is TRBJ1-1, with no clear D. The ends were cut back, 2 bases at V and 1 base at J, with 5 bases in the middle. Germline CDR1 and CDR2: LNHDA and SQIVND (reference sequence). The CDR3 has 13 amino acids. In DNA, the CDR3 is TGTGCCAGTAGTATAACAGAGAACACTGAAGCTTTCTTT. As protein: CASSITENTEAFF.

The CDR3 DNA reads TGCGCCAGCAGCACCCACTTGGGACTAGCCCCCGAGCAGTACTTC. The encoded protein is CASSTHLGLAPEQYF. The rearrangement links TRBV4-3 to TRBJ2-7; 9 bases line up with TRBD2. The CDR3 runs to 15 residues. Germline trimming cut 5 bases from V and 6 bases from J; bases unmatched to any gene: 11. Germline CDR1 LGHNA, CDR2 YSLEER.

This sequence joins TRBV7-9 and TRBJ1-2; unclear D gene. V was trimmed by 5 bases and J by 5 bases, leaving 15 bases between them. Germline V lookup: CDR1 SEHNR, CDR2 FQNEAQ (reference sequence). The CDR3 is 14 amino acids. As DNA, the CDR3 is TGTGCCAGCAGCCTACGACGGGAGGGATATGGCTACACCTTC. The encoded protein is CASSLRREGYGYTF.

This chain links TRBV7-6 with TRBJ2-7; 9 nucleotides align to TRBD1. There are 15 residues in the CDR3. Germline V gene sequence: CDR1 SGHVS, CDR2 FNYEAQ. Trimming removed 5 bases from V and 3 bases from J; junction bases left unmatched: 8. CDR3 sequence: CASSPGTGNDYEQYF. The CDR3 DNA is TGTGCCAGCAGCCCCGGGACAGGGAATGACTACGAGCAGTACTTC.

This clone was detected once. V gene TRBV7-9 combines with J gene TRBJ2-7; TRBD2 aligns across 13 bases. Germline CDR1 SEHNR, CDR2 FQNEAQ (reference sequence). This CDR3 has 17 residues. The V segment lost 1 base and the J segment 2 bases; nucleotides outside the gene matches: 5. The CDR3 sequence: CASSLGGGTSGAYEQYF. The CDR3 DNA follows: TGTGCCAGCAGCTTAGGAGGAGGGACTAGCGGGGCCTACGAGCAGTACTTC.

The CDR3 coding sequence is TGTGCCAGCAGCACCTCCACAGGGAACTACGAGCAGTACTTC. It specifies CASSTSTGNYEQYF. V usage is TRBV6-5 and J usage is TRBJ2-7; a weak D match, TRBD1 (6 bases). The germline V and J ends were trimmed by 6 bases and 3 bases, with 15 bases remaining between them. This CDR3 spans 14 amino acids. Germline V gene lookup returns CDR1 MNHEY and CDR2 SVGAGI.

CDR3 loop: CASEVNTEAFF. In DNA, the CDR3 is TGTGCCTCCGAGGTGAACACTGAAGCTTTCTTT. The chain carries TRBV25-1 and TRBJ1-1; D not certain. Per the germline V gene, CDR1 is MGHDK and CDR2 is SYGVNS. The CDR3 contains 11 residues. V was cut by 11 bases and J by 0 bases, with 7 bases left in between.

This clone was counted once. The CDR3, as DNA: TGTGCCAGCAGCCAATCGACGGGGGTGAACACTGAAGCTTTCTTT. Its translation is CASSQSTGVNTEAFF. The J gene is TRBJ1-1, the V gene TRBV16; possible D gene TRBD1, 5 bases. V shed 0 bases and J shed 0 bases, with 8 bases lying between them. Germline CDR1 reads KGHSY; CDR2 reads FQNENV. The CDR3 is made up of 15 amino acids.